What follows are 10 T cell receptor beta chains derived from one specimen sequenced in a study of T cells in Graves' hyperthyroidism and ophthalmopathy. Amplification of TCR beta CDR3 regions was performed using RNA transcripts as template. HTBI primers were employed in a first-round RT-PCR of the TCR CDR3. From the multiplex PCR reads, TCRdb called clonotypes with MiXCR, one entry per CDR3 protein. The table has 350,000 to 400,000 distinct CDR3 sequences, approximately 19% seen once. Sequenced sample: blood. All receptors come from a young woman with Graves' hyperthyroidism.

The CDR3 nucleotides read TGTGCCAGCAACCAGGACAGGGGCACCTACGAGCAGTACTTC. As protein: CASNQDRGTYEQYF. This chain joins TRBV2 and TRBJ2-7; 9 positions match TRBD1. CDR3 length: 14 amino acids. The junction had 6 bases not matched to a gene; V was cut back by 7 bases and J by 2 bases. Germline V CDR1 and CDR2: SNHLY, FYNNEI.

This clonotype was recorded many times. The rearrangement joins TRBV30 to TRBJ2-5; either TRBD1 or TRBD2 may fit D (6 bases each). Germline lookup yields CDR1 GTSNPN and CDR2 SVGIG (reference sequence). The V and J ends lost 8 bases and 0 bases respectively, with 13 bases between them. The CDR3 is 13 residues long. CDR3 in amino acids: CARGRDNQETQYF. Written as DNA, the CDR3 is TGTGCCCGAGGGCGGGACAACCAAGAGACCCAGTACTTC. Full variable domain (remainder filled in from reference TRBV30 and TRBJ2-5): SQTIHQWPATLVQPVGSPLSLECTVEGTSNPNLYWYRQAAGRGLQLLFYSVGIGQISSEVPQNLSASRPQDRQFILSSKKLLLSDSGFYLCARGRDNQETQYFGPGTRLLVL.

This clonotype was observed at least ten times. This chain links TRBV12-3 or TRBV12-4 with TRBJ1-2; 7 bases line up with TRBD1. With V trimmed by 4 bases and J by 4 bases, 6 bases remained unmatched. The length of the CDR3 is 14 residues. The CDR3 protein is CASSSRRDSYGYTF. Here the CDR3 DNA reads TGTGCCAGCAGTTCCCGCCGGGACAGCTATGGCTACACCTTC.

This clonotype has a count of ten or more. The chain joins TRBV15 to TRBJ1-1; maybe TRBD1 (5 bases). V gave up 8 bases and J gave up 6 bases, with 13 bases separating them. CDR1 is LNHNV and CDR2 is YYDKDF in the germline V gene (reference sequence). The CDR3 runs 12 residues. The CDR3 DNA reads as TGTGCCACCGCTGGGGGGTCGGCTGAAGCTTTCTTT. Translating it yields CATAGGSAEAFF.

Note on this clonotype: This may be a read error, as it is one base from a much larger clone. Without the conserved terminal phenylalanine or tryptophan, this CDR3 likely stems from a read error. The chain combines TRBV2 with TRBJ2-5; 10 bases are shared with TRBD1. V shed 6 bases and J 2 bases; nucleotides not matched to a gene: 6. From germline, CDR1 is SNHLY and CDR2 FYNNEI. The CDR3 is 15 amino acids. The CDR3: CASSQDRGLQETQYS. The DNA for the CDR3 is TGTGCCAGCAGCCAAGACAGGGGGCTACAAGAGACCCAGTACTCC.

This clonotype was observed many times. The V and J genes are TRBV20-1 and TRBJ2-7; 8 nucleotides line up with TRBD1. CDR1 DFQATT and CDR2 SNEGSKA come from the germline V gene (reference sequence). The CDR3 covers 14 residues. Trimming took 0 bases from V and 11 from J; bases not matched to a gene: 12. The CDR3: CSARDRQGASDEYF. CDR3 coding DNA: TGCAGTGCTAGAGATCGGCAGGGGGCGTCAGATGAGTACTTC.

At least ten counts were recorded for this clonotype. The V call is TRBV18, the J call TRBJ2-5; D is unclear. The ends were cut back, 2 bases at V and 5 bases at J, with 9 bases in the middle. The germline CDR1 and CDR2 sequences are KGHSH and LQKENI. The length of the CDR3 is 13 residues. The CDR3 sequence: CASSPIGTETQYF. The CDR3 DNA is TGTGCCAGCTCACCAATAGGAACGGAGACCCAGTACTTC.

This clonotype has a count of ten or more. This chain joins TRBV6-5 and TRBJ1-1; 9 bases map to TRBD1. The CDR3 contains 15 residues. Trimming at V came to 4 bases and at J to 4 bases, leaving 7 bases not matched to a gene. The germline V gene has CDR1 MNHEY and CDR2 SVGAGI. In DNA form, the CDR3 reads TGTGCCAGCAGTTCACACAGGGGGCGGCTCACTGAAGCTTTCTTT. Translated, it gives CASSSHRGRLTEAFF.

This clonotype showed up many times. The J gene is TRBJ2-2, the V gene TRBV20-1; D tentatively reads TRBD1 or TRBD2 (5 bases each). This CDR3 is 14 amino acids long. The germline CDR1 and CDR2 sequences are DFQATT and SNEGSKA (reference sequence). The V and J ends lost 3 bases and 2 bases respectively, with 10 bases between them. CDR3 amino acids: CSARRGANTGELFF. The CDR3 DNA is TGCAGTGCTAGGAGAGGGGCCAACACCGGGGAGCTGTTTTTT.

This clonotype was picked up many times. The gene calls are TRBV18 and TRBJ2-5; D call uncertain. Looked up from germline, CDR1 is KGHSH and CDR2 is LQKENI. The CDR3 has 14 amino acids. V lost 0 bases and J 4 bases, leaving 9 bases between the germline ends. The CDR3 spells CASSPPTQRETQYF. CDR3 DNA: TGTGCCAGCTCACCACCGACGCAGAGAGAGACCCAGTACTTC. Together with reference TRBV18 and TRBJ2-5, the CDR3 gives the full variable domain: NAGVMQNPRHLVRRRGQEARLRCSPMKGHSHVYWYRQLPEEGLKFMVYLQKENIIDESGMPKERFSAEFPKEGPSILRIQQVVRGDSAAYFCASSPPTQRETQYFGPGTRLLVL.